The rows below give T cell receptor beta chains drawn from one sample of a study of beta chain features in type 1 diabetes. Generated by immunoSEQ multiplex PCR, the TCRdb table keeps only in-frame clones and is missing some. The sample lists under 900,000 clones, 15% to 20% occurring once. Material for sequencing was naive CD4+ T cells from blood. These receptors originate from a young woman in good health. CDR3s include the opening cysteine and the closing phenylalanine or tryptophan. Fields, in order: CDR3 protein, CDR3 DNA, V gene, D gene, J gene, clone size. The D gene is left open where the match is weak. Some rows mark clone size as missing; the rest say once, few, many or name a class of expanded clone.

CASSRSGERELFF TGTGCCAGCAGCCGCTCAGGGGAACGGGAGCTGTTTTTT TRBV7-3 - TRBJ2-2 -
CASSKELTDTQYF TGTGCCAGCAGTAAGGAACTCACAGATACGCAGTATTTT TRBV6-4 - TRBJ2-3 -
CASSLGGGAVSYEQYF TGTGCCAGCAGCTTGGGAGGGGGAGCGGTCTCCTACGAGCAGTACTTC TRBV5-4 - TRBJ2-7 -
CASRRREEAYEQYF TGTGCCAGCAGGAGGAGGGAGGAGGCCTACGAGCAGTACTTC TRBV2 - TRBJ2-7 -
CASSPGTGVHSGNTIYF TGTGCCAGCTCACCGGGGACAGGGGTCCACTCTGGAAACACCATATATTTT TRBV18 TRBD1 TRBJ1-3 -
CASSLLGTDTQYF TGTGCCAGCAGCTTGCTGGGCACAGATACGCAGTATTTT TRBV5-6 - TRBJ2-3 -
CASSVAPSGSSGANVLTF TGTGCCAGCAGCGTAGCGCCTAGCGGGAGCTCTGGGGCCAACGTCCTGACTTTC TRBV9 TRBD2 TRBJ2-6 -
CASSPREKFHEQYF TGTGCCAGCAGCCCAAGGGAGAAGTTCCACGAGCAGTACTTC TRBV7-2 - TRBJ2-7 -
CAMAENQPQHF TGTGCCATGGCGGAGAATCAGCCCCAGCATTTT TRBV10-3 - TRBJ1-5 -
CASPRWEDNEKLFF TGTGCCAGCCCGAGATGGGAAGATAATGAAAAACTGTTTTTT TRBV7-3 - TRBJ1-4 -
CASSSGTRSNTGELFF TGTGCCAGCAGCTCCGGGACTAGATCGAACACCGGGGAGCTGTTTTTT TRBV7-2 TRBD2 TRBJ2-2 few
CASSHRTDTNYGYTF TGCGCCAGCAGCCATAGGACGGACACGAACTATGGCTACACCTTC TRBV4-1 - TRBJ1-2 -
CASSLGPGYEQYF TGTGCCAGCAGCTTAGGGCCCGGCTACGAGCAGTACTTC TRBV7-2 - TRBJ2-7 -
CSARRDTQYF TGCAGTGCCCGAAGGGATACGCAGTATTTT TRBV20-1 - TRBJ2-3 few
CASSFGAGVQETQYF TGTGCCAGCAGCTTTGGGGCGGGAGTTCAAGAGACCCAGTACTTC TRBV5-5 TRBD2 TRBJ2-5 -
CASSLGGPSYNEQFF TGTGCCAGCAGCCTAGGGGGGCCAAGCTACAATGAGCAGTTCTTC TRBV7-3 - TRBJ2-1 few
CASSLGGLAREGEQFF TGTGCCAGCAGCTTAGGTGGGCTAGCGCGAGAAGGGGAGCAGTTCTTC TRBV7-2 - TRBJ2-1 few
CTSTIPPGPDQPQHF TGCACCAGCACCATCCCACCCGGGCCGGATCAGCCCCAGCATTTT TRBV1 - TRBJ1-5 -
CAISETSGKTQYF TGTGCCATCAGTGAAACATCAGGGAAGACCCAGTACTTC TRBV10-3 - TRBJ2-5 few
CASGAKTGEKVETQYF TGTGCTAGTGGTGCGAAGACAGGGGAAAAGGTAGAGACCCAGTACTTC TRBV12-5 TRBD1 TRBJ2-5 -
CASSSPVAGLYNEQFF TGTGCCAGCAGTTCGCCGGTAGCGGGATTATACAATGAGCAGTTCTTC TRBV28 TRBD2 TRBJ2-1 -
CASSNFYEQYF TGTGCCAGCAGCAATTTCTACGAGCAGTACTTC TRBV28 - TRBJ2-7 few
CASSGSGTGVYQPQHF TGTGCCAGCAGTGGATCCGGGACAGGGGTATATCAGCCCCAGCATTTT TRBV6-7 TRBD1 TRBJ1-5 few
CASSPGTGVYGTQYF TGCGCCAGCAGCCCCGGGACAGGGGTTTATGGTACGCAGTATTTT TRBV5-1 TRBD1 TRBJ2-3 few
CSVVWFLGEVTDTQYF TGCAGCGTTGTCTGGTTTCTCGGGGAAGTCACAGATACGCAGTATTTT TRBV29-1 - TRBJ2-3 few
CASSQEGTRLAKNIQYF TGTGCCAGCAGCCAAGAAGGTACCAGATTAGCCAAAAACATTCAGTACTTC TRBV4-2 - TRBJ2-4 few
CASRTPWGGQDYGYTF TGTGCCAGCAGAACCCCTTGGGGGGGGCAGGACTATGGCTACACCTTC TRBV2 - TRBJ1-2 -
CASSLVISPINTQYF TGTGCCAGCAGCTTAGTAATTAGTCCCATCAATACGCAGTATTTT TRBV7-9 - TRBJ2-3 -
CASHVGGSTYEQYF TGTGCCAGCCACGTGGGCGGGTCAACCTACGAGCAGTACTTC TRBV28 - TRBJ2-7 few
CAILFNEQFF TGTGCCATCCTTTTCAATGAGCAGTTCTTC TRBV10-3 - TRBJ2-1 -
CASSTGLSEFF TGCGCCAGCAGCACGGGACTATCCGAGTTCTTC TRBV5-1 TRBD2 TRBJ2-1 few
CASRNDRDQETQYF TGTGCCAGCAGAAACGACAGGGATCAAGAGACCCAGTACTTC TRBV28 TRBD1 TRBJ2-5 -
CASSIRLGTEAFF TGTGCCAGTAGTATTCGGTTGGGCACTGAAGCTTTCTTT TRBV19 - TRBJ1-1 -
CASSVASGSYEQYF TGCGCCAGCAGCGTTGCTAGCGGGAGTTACGAGCAGTACTTC TRBV5-1 TRBD2 TRBJ2-7 -
CATSRAGTNTGELFF TGTGCCACCAGCAGAGCTGGGACGAACACCGGGGAGCTGTTTTTT TRBV15 - TRBJ2-2 once
CASSLSGRAYEQYF TGTGCCAGCAGTTTATCGGGAAGAGCCTACGAGCAGTACTTC TRBV27 - TRBJ2-7 few
CASSTTGREQYF TGTGCCAGTAGTACAACAGGGCGCGAGCAGTACTTC TRBV19 - TRBJ2-7 -
CASSPAEGASYEQYF TGCGCCAGCAGCCCGGCGGAGGGCGCATCCTACGAGCAGTACTTC TRBV5-1 - TRBJ2-7 few
CASIMGPNTGELFF TGTGCCAGCATTATGGGGCCGAACACCGGGGAGCTGTTTTTT TRBV2 - TRBJ2-2 few
CASSIQPSGGNEQFF TGTGCCAGTAGTATTCAGCCTAGCGGGGGTAATGAGCAGTTCTTC TRBV19 TRBD2 TRBJ2-1 -
CASSERRVLGYTF TGTGCCAGCAGTGAACGGCGGGTCCTGGGCTACACCTTC TRBV6-1 - TRBJ1-2 -
CASSLAIEQYF TGTGCCAGCAGCTTAGCAATCGAGCAGTACTTC TRBV7-8 - TRBJ2-7 -
CASGGGTSGYNEQFF TGTGCCAGCGGGGGTGGGACTAGCGGATACAATGAGCAGTTCTTC TRBV28 TRBD2 TRBJ2-1 few
CASSLGTSGRNEQFF TGTGCCAGCAGCCTCGGGACTAGCGGACGCAATGAGCAGTTCTTC TRBV7-3 TRBD2 TRBJ2-1 few
CASSLRLAGPGYNEQFF TGTGCCAGCAGCCTCCGACTAGCGGGCCCCGGATACAATGAGCAGTTCTTC TRBV7-6 TRBD2 TRBJ2-1 -
CATSRALTGSGYTF TGTGCCACCAGCAGAGCTCTTACAGGGTCTGGCTACACCTTC TRBV15 - TRBJ1-2 -
CASINLLGSGDNNEQFF TGTGCCAGCATAAACCTATTGGGTAGCGGAGACAACAATGAGCAGTTCTTC TRBV2 - TRBJ2-1 -
CASSPNRGPNTGELFF TGTGCCAGCAGTCCAAACAGGGGGCCTAACACCGGGGAGCTGTTTTTT TRBV27 TRBD1 TRBJ2-2 -
CASSIQRGLSYNEQFF TGTGCCAGCAGCATACAGCGGGGTCTCTCCTACAATGAGCAGTTCTTC TRBV7-2 TRBD2 TRBJ2-1 -
CASSDWDYGYNEQFF TGTGCCAGCAGTGATTGGGACTACGGGTACAATGAGCAGTTCTTC TRBV2 TRBD2 TRBJ2-1 few
CATSRDPGTAEAFF TGTGCCACCAGCAGAGATCCCGGGACGGCTGAAGCTTTCTTT TRBV15 - TRBJ1-1 -
CASSQTGLEQYF TGTGCCAGCAGCCAAACAGGACTCGAGCAGTACTTC TRBV14 - TRBJ2-7 many
CASSFRDFTDTQYF TGTGCCAGCAGCTTCCGGGACTTTACAGATACGCAGTATTTT TRBV5-4 - TRBJ2-3 -
CANSLPERRETQYF TGTGCCAACAGTTTACCGGAGCGGAGGGAGACCCAGTACTTC TRBV28 - TRBJ2-5 -